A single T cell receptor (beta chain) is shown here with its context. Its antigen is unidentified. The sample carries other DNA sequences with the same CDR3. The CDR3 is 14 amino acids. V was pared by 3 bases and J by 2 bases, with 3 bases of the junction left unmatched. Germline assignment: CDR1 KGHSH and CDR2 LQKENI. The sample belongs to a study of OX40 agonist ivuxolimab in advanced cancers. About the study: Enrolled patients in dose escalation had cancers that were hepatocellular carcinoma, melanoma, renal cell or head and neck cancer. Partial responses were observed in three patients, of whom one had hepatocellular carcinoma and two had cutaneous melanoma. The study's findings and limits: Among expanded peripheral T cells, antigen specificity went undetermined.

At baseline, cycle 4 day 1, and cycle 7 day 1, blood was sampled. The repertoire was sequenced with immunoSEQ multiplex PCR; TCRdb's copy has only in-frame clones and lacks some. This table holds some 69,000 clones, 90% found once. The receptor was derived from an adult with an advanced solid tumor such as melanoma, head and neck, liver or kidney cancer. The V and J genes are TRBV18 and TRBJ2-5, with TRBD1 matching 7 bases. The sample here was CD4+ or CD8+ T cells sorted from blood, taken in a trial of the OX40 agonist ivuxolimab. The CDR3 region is CASSPGTVQETQYF. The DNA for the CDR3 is TGTGCCAGCTCACCGGGGACAGTACAAGAGACCCAGTACTTC.